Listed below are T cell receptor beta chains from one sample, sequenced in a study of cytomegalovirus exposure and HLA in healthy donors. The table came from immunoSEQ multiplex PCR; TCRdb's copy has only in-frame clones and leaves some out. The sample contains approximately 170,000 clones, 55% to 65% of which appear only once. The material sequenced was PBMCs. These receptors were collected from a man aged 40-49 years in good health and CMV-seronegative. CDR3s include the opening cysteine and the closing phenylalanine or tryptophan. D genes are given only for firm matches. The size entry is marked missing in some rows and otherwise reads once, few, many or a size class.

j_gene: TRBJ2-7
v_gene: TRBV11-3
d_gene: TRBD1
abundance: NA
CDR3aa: CASRIGTGGSYEQYF
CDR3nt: TGTGCCAGCAGGATAGGGACAGGGGGCTCCTACGAGCAGTACTTC

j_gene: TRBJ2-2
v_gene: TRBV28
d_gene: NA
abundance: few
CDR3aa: CASSSPQGSGRTGELFF
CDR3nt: TGTGCCAGCAGTTCCCCGCAGGGTTCGGGTCGCACCGGGGAGCTGTTTTTT

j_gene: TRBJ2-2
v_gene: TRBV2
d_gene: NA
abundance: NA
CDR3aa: CASSGTRNTGELFF
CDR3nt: TGTGCCAGCAGCGGGACACGGAACACCGGGGAGCTGTTTTTT

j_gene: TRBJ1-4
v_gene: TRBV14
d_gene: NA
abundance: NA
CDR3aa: CASSLHPATNEKLFF
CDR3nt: TGTGCCAGCAGCCTACATCCTGCAACTAATGAAAAACTGTTTTTT

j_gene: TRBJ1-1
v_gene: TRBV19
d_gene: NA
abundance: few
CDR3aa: CASTKGQSNTEAFF
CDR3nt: TGTGCCAGTACAAAAGGACAGTCAAACACTGAAGCTTTCTTT

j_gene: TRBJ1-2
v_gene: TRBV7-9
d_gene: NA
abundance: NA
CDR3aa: CASSPWGGVSGYTF
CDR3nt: TGTGCCAGCAGCCCCTGGGGGGGAGTCTCTGGCTACACCTTC

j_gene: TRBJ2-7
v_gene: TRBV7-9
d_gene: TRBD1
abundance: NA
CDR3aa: CASSQGQGTYEQYF
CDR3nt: TGTGCCAGCAGCCAAGGACAGGGGACCTACGAGCAGTACTTC

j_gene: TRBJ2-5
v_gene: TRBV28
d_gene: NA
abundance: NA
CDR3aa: CATARTRLETQYF
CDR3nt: TGTGCCACCGCCCGGACACGCCTGGAGACCCAGTACTTC

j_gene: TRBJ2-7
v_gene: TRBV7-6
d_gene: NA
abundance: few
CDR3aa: CASSPQLSSFAYEQYF
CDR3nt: TGCGCCAGCAGCCCACAACTTAGCAGCTTTGCCTACGAGCAGTACTTC

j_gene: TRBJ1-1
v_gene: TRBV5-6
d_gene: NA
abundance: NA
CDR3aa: CASSLGADLTGTEAFF
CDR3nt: TGTGCCAGCAGCCTGGGCGCAGACCTTACAGGGACTGAAGCTTTCTTT